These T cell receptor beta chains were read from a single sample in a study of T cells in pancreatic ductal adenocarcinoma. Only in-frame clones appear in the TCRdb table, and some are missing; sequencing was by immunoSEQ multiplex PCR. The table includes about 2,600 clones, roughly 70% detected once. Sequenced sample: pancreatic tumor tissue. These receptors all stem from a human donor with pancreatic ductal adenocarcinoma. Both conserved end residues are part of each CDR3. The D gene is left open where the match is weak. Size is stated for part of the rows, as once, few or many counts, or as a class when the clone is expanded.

CDR3nt: TGTGCCAGCAGTTCCTGGGGCGTAGCGGGGGGTACTGTGAACGAGCAGTACTTC
CDR3aa: CASSSWGVAGGTVNEQYF
v_gene: TRBV28
abundance: .
j_gene: TRBJ2-7
d_gene: TRBD2

CDR3nt: TGTGCCAGCAGCCCCCCCAACGGGACAGGGGCCTACGAGCAGTACTTC
CDR3aa: CASSPPNGTGAYEQYF
v_gene: TRBV5-6
abundance: .
j_gene: TRBJ2-7
d_gene: TRBD1

CDR3nt: TGCGCCAGCAGTTCCCGACGCACAGATACGCAGTATTTT
CDR3aa: CASSSRRTDTQYF
v_gene: TRBV5-1
abundance: .
j_gene: TRBJ2-3
d_gene: .

CDR3nt: TGTGCCTCCCTGTGGAGTCAGAACACTGAAGCTTTCTTT
CDR3aa: CASLWSQNTEAFF
v_gene: TRBV2
abundance: .
j_gene: TRBJ1-1
d_gene: .

CDR3nt: TGTGCCAGCAGCTTGGGGACAGGGGATTGGGTTTACGAGCAGTACTTC
CDR3aa: CASSLGTGDWVYEQYF
v_gene: TRBV5-6
abundance: .
j_gene: TRBJ2-7
d_gene: TRBD1

CDR3nt: TGTGCCAGCAGCTCGCCGACAGGGCTTCTCTACTTC
CDR3aa: CASSSPTGLLYF
v_gene: TRBV5-5
abundance: few
j_gene: TRBJ2-7
d_gene: TRBD1

CDR3nt: TGTGCCAGCAGCTCCCTTTTCCCCCCCGGGGAGCTGTTTTTT
CDR3aa: CASSSLFPPGELFF
v_gene: TRBV28
abundance: .
j_gene: TRBJ2-2
d_gene: .

CDR3nt: TGTGCCTCCCGCCGGGGGTTTAGCACCGGGGAGCTGTTTTTT
CDR3aa: CASRRGFSTGELFF
v_gene: TRBV30
abundance: .
j_gene: TRBJ2-2
d_gene: .

CDR3nt: TGTGCCAGCAGCGTTAGGTGGTGGGACAGGGTAGAAGGCTACACCTTC
CDR3aa: CASSVRWWDRVEGYTF
v_gene: TRBV7-2
abundance: .
j_gene: TRBJ1-2
d_gene: TRBD1

CDR3nt: TGTGCCAGCAGTTTACTTCGACAGCCCTATGAAAAACTGTTTTTT
CDR3aa: CASSLLRQPYEKLFF
v_gene: TRBV28
abundance: few
j_gene: TRBJ1-4
d_gene: .

CDR3nt: TGTGCCAGTAGTACCAGACGAATAGCCAAAAACATTCAGTACTTC
CDR3aa: CASSTRRIAKNIQYF
v_gene: TRBV19
abundance: .
j_gene: TRBJ2-4
d_gene: .

CDR3nt: TGTGCCAGCAGCTTAATCAGGGGAGGCGGGGCCAACGTCCTGACTTTC
CDR3aa: CASSLIRGGGANVLTF
v_gene: TRBV7-3
abundance: .
j_gene: TRBJ2-6
d_gene: .

CDR3nt: TGTGCCAGCAGCCTAAGATCGGGGGCCGGGACTGAAGCTTTCTTT
CDR3aa: CASSLRSGAGTEAFF
v_gene: TRBV4-2
abundance: large
j_gene: TRBJ1-1
d_gene: .

CDR3nt: TGTGCCAGCAGCCGACAGGGCTATGGCTACACCTTC
CDR3aa: CASSRQGYGYTF
v_gene: TRBV11-3
abundance: few
j_gene: TRBJ1-2
d_gene: TRBD1

CDR3nt: TGTGCCAGCAGCCCCCGTTGGGGTATTGGGTGGTACGAGCAGTACTTC
CDR3aa: CASSPRWGIGWYEQYF
v_gene: TRBV7-9
abundance: .
j_gene: TRBJ2-7
d_gene: .

CDR3nt: TGTGCCAGCAGCCCCCGGGGAGATAGCAATCAGCCCCAGCATTTT
CDR3aa: CASSPRGDSNQPQHF
v_gene: TRBV9
abundance: .
j_gene: TRBJ1-5
d_gene: .